These 24 T cell receptor beta chains share one sample of origin, sequenced in a study of patients and donors after allogeneic stem cell transplantation. TCRdb ran MiXCR on the RT-PCR reads and lists one entry per CDR3 protein. The table shows roughly 26,000 distinct CDR3 sequences, with 8.1% occurring only once. Sequencing input: blood, either unsorted or a sorted T cell fraction (not recorded which). These receptors were collected from a human donor who was either an allogeneic HSCT recipient or a stem cell or donor lymphocyte infusion donor (not recorded which). It is not recorded whose cells these are; they may come from a transplant donor.

This clonotype has ten or more counts. The J gene is TRBJ2-1, the V gene TRBV2; 10 bases agree with TRBD2. V trimming: 4 bases; J trimming: 7 bases; junction bases outside the gene matches: 7. Germline CDR1 is SNHLY and CDR2 is FYNNEI. The CDR3 is 15 residues long. As DNA, the CDR3 is TGTGCCAGCAGTGGAGCGGGGGGGCCTCGGAATGAGCAGTTCTTC. Protein: CASSGAGGPRNEQFF. Complete variable domain (other parts from reference TRBV2 and TRBJ2-1): EPEVTQTPSHQVTQMGQEVILRCVPISNHLYFYWYRQILGQKVEFLVSFYNNEISEKSEIFDDQFSVERPDGSNFTLKIRSTKLEDSAMYFCASSGAGGPRNEQFFGPGTRLTVL.

The chain carries TRBV20-1 and TRBJ2-3; TRBD1 matches at 9 bases. V lost 3 bases, J lost 1 base, and 8 bases stayed unmatched. Per germline, CDR1 DFQATT and CDR2 SNEGSKA (reference sequence). CDR3 length: 16 amino acids. This CDR3 reads CSASRQGVGCTDTQYF. The CDR3 nucleotides read TGCAGTGCTAGCCGACAGGGGGTTGGCTGCACAGATACGCAGTATTTT.

This clonotype was seen more than once but under ten times. The chain links TRBV9 to TRBJ2-7; D call uncertain. CDR1 SGDLS and CDR2 YYNGEE come from the germline V gene. Trimming removed 2 bases from V and 2 bases from J, with 11 bases in between. The CDR3 spans 14 residues. Here the CDR3 reads CASSVDIGPYEQYF. In DNA, the CDR3 is TGTGCCAGCAGCGTCGATATAGGGCCCTACGAGCAGTACTTC.

This clonotype was observed a handful of times. This chain joins TRBV7-3 and TRBJ2-2; D gene unclear. The CDR3 loop spans 13 amino acids. Germline V CDR1 and CDR2: SGHTA, FQGTGA. The V gene lost 1 base and the J gene lost 6 bases, with 6 bases spanning the gap. Here the CDR3 DNA reads TGTGCCAGCAGCTTAAACCTGCCCGGGGAGCTGTTTTTT. Translating it yields CASSLNLPGELFF.

This clonotype has ten or more counts. The V call is TRBV9, the J call TRBJ1-6, with D perhaps TRBD1 (5 bases). The V end lost 3 bases, the J end lost 4 bases, and 11 bases lay between the germline ends. Germline V gene lookup returns CDR1 SGDLS and CDR2 YYNGEE. The CDR3 extends over 15 amino acids. As DNA, the CDR3 is TGTGCCAGCAGCGAGGTGGGACGTTATAATTCACCCCTCCACTTT. It yields the protein CASSEVGRYNSPLHF.

This clonotype turned up a few times. The J gene is TRBJ1-2, the V gene TRBV12-3 or TRBV12-4, with TRBD1 as a possible D gene (6 bases). The V end was cut by 3 bases, the J end by 4 bases, with 9 bases between. This CDR3 contains 13 residues. The CDR3 region has the DNA TGTGCCAGCAGTTTGACAGGACTCTATGGCTACACCTTC. Translated: CASSLTGLYGYTF.

This clonotype was found a few times. V is TRBV7-3 and J is TRBJ2-7; 7 positions agree with TRBD1. The germline V gene has CDR1 SGHTA and CDR2 FQGTGA. After removal of 4 bases from V and 4 bases from J, the junction contained 7 bases not matched to a gene. CDR3 size: 14 residues. CDR3 nucleotide sequence: TGTGCCAGCAGCTACGACAGGGTCGGGTACGAGCAGTACTTC. Protein: CASSYDRVGYEQYF.

This chain joins TRBV6-6 and TRBJ2-2, with D possibly TRBD2 on 5 matching bases. Germline CDR1 MNHNY, CDR2 SVGAGI (reference sequence). The CDR3 extends over 13 amino acids. V lost 6 bases to trimming and J lost 4 bases, with 9 bases between them. The CDR3 bases are TGTGCCAGCAGCACCCGGGGCACCGGGGAGCTGTTTTTT. It encodes CASSTRGTGELFF.

This clonotype has a count of ten or more. This chain links TRBV11-2 with TRBJ2-5; 7 bases fit TRBD1. There are 15 residues in the CDR3. Germline CDR1 and CDR2: SGHAT and FQNNGV. The V gene end was trimmed by 6 bases and the J gene end by 3 bases; junction bases not matched to a gene: 10. This chain's CDR3 is CASSARATGEETQYF. As DNA, the CDR3 is TGTGCCAGCAGTGCGAGAGCAACAGGGGAAGAGACCCAGTACTTC.

Ten or more counts support this clonotype. V gene TRBV27 combines with J gene TRBJ2-3; D is undetermined. Deletions cut 5 bases from V and 1 base from J, with 7 bases between. CDR3 length equals 13 residues. Germline CDR1 MNHEY, CDR2 SMNVEV (reference sequence). CDR3 in DNA: TGTGCCAGCAGTGTGGGCGGCACAGATACGCAGTATTTT. Protein sequence: CASSVGGTDTQYF.

By frequency in the sample, this clonotype is medium-sized. The chain combines TRBV6-5 with TRBJ2-5; either TRBD1 or TRBD2 may supply D (6 bases each). CDR3 length equals 14 residues. The ends were cut back, 6 bases at V and 5 bases at J, with 16 bases in the middle. In germline, CDR1 is MNHEY, CDR2 SVGAGI. CDR3 coding DNA: TGTGCCAGCAGCTACCGAGGGGGGCTGGAGACCCAGTACTTC. Its translation is CASSYRGGLETQYF.

By its share, this clonotype is hyperexpanded (1% or more). This chain joins TRBV6-2 or TRBV6-3 and TRBJ2-1; TRBD2 matches at 7 bases. From germline, CDR1 is MNHEY and CDR2 SVGEGT. Losses at the gene ends were 4 bases for V and 0 bases for J; bases not matched to a gene: 3. The CDR3 contains 15 residues. The CDR3 DNA follows: TGTGCCAGCAGTTTATCGGGAGGCTCCTACAATGAGCAGTTCTTC. Residues: CASSLSGGSYNEQFF.

This chain uses TRBV5-1 with TRBJ1-5, with a possible D match to TRBD1 (5 bases). Deletions cut 0 bases from V and 4 bases from J, with 8 bases between. Germline V gene data show CDR1 as SGHRS and CDR2 as YFSETQ. The CDR3 length is 14 residues. The DNA for the CDR3 is TGCGCCAGCAGCTTGGGCGGGGCAAATCAGCCCCAGCATTTT. It is translated as CASSLGGANQPQHF.

This clonotype came up many times. This sequence joins TRBV5-5 and TRBJ2-1; D unresolved. The CDR3 spans 16 residues. Germline V gene data show CDR1 as SGHKS and CDR2 as YYEKEE (reference sequence). The V and J ends lost 4 bases and 4 bases respectively, with 18 bases between them. The CDR3 DNA reads TGTGCCAGCAGCAGCCGAGAGTCAGGCCGTTACAATGAGCAGTTCTTC. Protein sequence: CASSSRESGRYNEQFF.

A few counts support this clonotype. The germline gene is not matched at one end of the junction; a read error may be the cause. The chain is built from TRBV19 and TRBJ2-3; 15 positions agree with TRBD2. Germline V lookup: CDR1 LNHDA, CDR2 SQIVND (reference sequence). The CDR3 extends over 14 amino acids. CDR3 sequence (DNA): TGTGCCAGTAGTTCTGGACTAGCGGGAGGGCCGAAAGATTTT. Protein product: CASSSGLAGGPKDF.

This clonotype was seen repeatedly, ten times or more. The genes are TRBV28 and TRBJ2-6; D might be TRBD2 (6 bases). Deletions cut 3 bases from V and 3 bases from J, with 15 bases between. Germline values: CDR1 MDHEN, CDR2 SYDVKM. The CDR3 covers 17 residues. CDR3 sequence: CASSLVSGGYGANVLTF. For the CDR3, the DNA is TGTGCCAGCAGTTTGGTGTCCGGGGGTTATGGGGCCAACGTCCTGACTTTC.

This clonotype was detected many times. The chain recombines TRBV5-1 with TRBJ2-5; the match to TRBD1 covers 7 bases. Germline loops: CDR1 SGHRS, CDR2 YFSETQ. After removal of 2 bases from V and 4 bases from J, the junction contained 2 bases not matched to a gene. The CDR3 has 13 residues. Here the CDR3 DNA reads TGCGCCAGCAGCTTAAACAGGGGAGAGACCCAGTACTTC. Amino acid sequence: CASSLNRGETQYF.

The V and J genes are TRBV7-9 and TRBJ1-1; TRBD1 matches at 7 bases. The junction had 6 bases not matched to a gene; V was cut back by 5 bases and J by 6 bases. CDR1 and CDR2 from the germline V gene are SEHNR and FQNEAQ (reference sequence). CDR3 size: 13 residues. The CDR3 nucleotides are TGTGCCAGCAGCCCGACAGGGTACGCTGAAGCTTTCTTT. Its translation: CASSPTGYAEAFF. Drawing the rest from reference TRBV7-9 and TRBJ1-1, the complete variable domain is DTGVSQNPRHKITKRGQNVTFRCDPISEHNRLYWYRQTLGQGPEFLTYFQNEAQLEKSRLLSDRFSAERPKGSFSTLEIQRTEQGDSAMYLCASSPTGYAEAFFGQGTRLTVV.

This clonotype has just one count. This chain connects TRBV20-1 to TRBJ2-1, with unresolved D. The V end was cut by 0 bases, the J end by 12 bases, with 21 bases between. The germline V gene has CDR1 DFQATT and CDR2 SNEGSKA (reference sequence). This CDR3 region has 15 residues. The CDR3 here is CSARDWVFSANRQFF. The CDR3 nucleotides read TGCAGTGCTAGAGATTGGGTTTTCTCAGCCAACCGGCAGTTCTTC.

This clonotype was seen ten or more times. This chain uses TRBV2 with TRBJ1-5, with a weak D call TRBD1 (5 bases). V gave up 0 bases and J gave up 5 bases, with 8 bases separating them. The CDR3 consists of 14 residues. CDR1 and CDR2 from the germline V gene are SNHLY and FYNNEI. The CDR3 region has the DNA TGTGCCAGCAGTGAAGCGCTAGGGGATCAGCCCCAGCATTTT. It translates to CASSEALGDQPQHF. Full variable domain (remainder filled in from reference TRBV2 and TRBJ1-5): EPEVTQTPSHQVTQMGQEVILRCVPISNHLYFYWYRQILGQKVEFLVSFYNNEISEKSEIFDDQFSVERPDGSNFTLKIRSTKLEDSAMYFCASSEALGDQPQHFGDGTRLSIL.

Only a few counts were recorded for this clonotype. The V gene is TRBV3-1, the J gene TRBJ1-1; D is perhaps TRBD1 (6 bases). The germline V gene encodes CDR1 LGHDT and CDR2 YNNKEL (reference sequence). V was pared by 4 bases and J by 6 bases, with 15 bases between. This CDR3 is built from 14 residues. The CDR3 region has the DNA TGTGCCAGCAGCCCCTACTGGGGGGCCCCTGAAGCTTTCTTT. Translating gives CASSPYWGAPEAFF. Full variable domain (outside the CDR3, taken from reference TRBV3-1 and TRBJ1-1): DTAVSQTPKYLVTQMGNDKSIKCEQNLGHDTMYWYKQDSKKFLKIMFSYNNKELIINETVPNRFSPKSPDKAHLNLHINSLELGDSAVYFCASSPYWGAPEAFFGQGTRLTVV.

The rearrangement joins TRBV5-8 to TRBJ2-3; D unclear. This CDR3 has 14 amino acids. V was trimmed by 4 bases and J by 0 bases, leaving 9 bases between them. Germline CDR1 SGHTS, CDR2 YDEGEE. The CDR3, as DNA: TGTGCCAGCAGCCGCCGGCACAGCACAGATACGCAGTATTTT. Translated: CASSRRHSTDTQYF.

This clonotype was detected ten times or more. This chain uses TRBV12-3 or TRBV12-4 with TRBJ1-1; D is undetermined. The CDR3 runs 15 residues. The V and J ends lost 0 bases and 8 bases respectively, with 16 bases between them. CDR3: CASSLALEANKEAFF. The CDR3 DNA sequence: TGTGCCAGCAGTTTAGCGTTGGAGGCCAATAAGGAAGCTTTCTTT.

Ten or more counts support this clonotype. The J gene is TRBJ2-1, the V gene TRBV11-1; D unclear. CDR3 length equals 12 residues. Germline lookup yields CDR1 SGHAT and CDR2 FQDESV (reference sequence). V was shortened by 6 bases and J by 8 bases, with 11 bases between the two germline ends. The CDR3 DNA sequence: TGTGCCAGCAGTGAGCAGAACTATGAGCAGTTCTTC. It translates to CASSEQNYEQFF.